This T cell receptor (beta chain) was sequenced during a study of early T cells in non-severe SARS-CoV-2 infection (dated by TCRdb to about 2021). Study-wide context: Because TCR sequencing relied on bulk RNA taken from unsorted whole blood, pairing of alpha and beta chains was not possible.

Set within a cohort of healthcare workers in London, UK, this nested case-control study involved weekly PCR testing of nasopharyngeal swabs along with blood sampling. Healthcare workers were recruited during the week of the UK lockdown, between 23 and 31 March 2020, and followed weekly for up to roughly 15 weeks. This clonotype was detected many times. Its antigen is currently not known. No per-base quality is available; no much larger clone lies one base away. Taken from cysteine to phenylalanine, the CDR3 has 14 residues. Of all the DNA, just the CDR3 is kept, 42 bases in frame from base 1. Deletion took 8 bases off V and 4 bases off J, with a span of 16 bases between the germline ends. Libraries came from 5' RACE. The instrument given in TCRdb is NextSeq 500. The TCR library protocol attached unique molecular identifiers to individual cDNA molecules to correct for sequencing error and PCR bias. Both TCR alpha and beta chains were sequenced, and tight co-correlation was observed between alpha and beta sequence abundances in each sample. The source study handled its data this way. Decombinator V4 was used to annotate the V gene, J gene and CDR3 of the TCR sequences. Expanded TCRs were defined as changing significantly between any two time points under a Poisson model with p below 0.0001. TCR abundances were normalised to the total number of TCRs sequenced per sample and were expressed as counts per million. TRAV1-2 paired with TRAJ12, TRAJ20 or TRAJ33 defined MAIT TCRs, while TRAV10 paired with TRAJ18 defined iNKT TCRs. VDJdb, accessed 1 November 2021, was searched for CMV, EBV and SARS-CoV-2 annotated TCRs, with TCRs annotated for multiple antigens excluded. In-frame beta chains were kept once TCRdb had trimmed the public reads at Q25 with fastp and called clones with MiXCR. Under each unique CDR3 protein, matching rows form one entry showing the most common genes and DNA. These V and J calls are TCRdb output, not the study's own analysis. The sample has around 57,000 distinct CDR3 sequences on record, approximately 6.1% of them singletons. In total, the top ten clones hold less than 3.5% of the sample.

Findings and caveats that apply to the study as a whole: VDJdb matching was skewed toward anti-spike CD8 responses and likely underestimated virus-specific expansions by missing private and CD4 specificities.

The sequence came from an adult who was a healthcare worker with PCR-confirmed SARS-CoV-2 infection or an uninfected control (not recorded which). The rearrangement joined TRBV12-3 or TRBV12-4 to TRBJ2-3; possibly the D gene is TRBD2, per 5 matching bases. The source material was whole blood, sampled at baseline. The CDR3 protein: CASAPGERPDTQYF. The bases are TGTGCCAGCGCCCCCGGGGAGCGTCCAGATACGCAGTATTTT.